The 15 T cell receptor beta chains below were found in one sample sequenced in a study of a mutant IDH1 vaccine in newly diagnosed glioma. Sample time point: week 11, during vaccination. Vaccination used 300 ug of mutant IDH1 20-mer peptide per dose, with topical imiquimod. Assay: immunoSEQ multiplex PCR; the TCRdb copy retains only in-frame clones and omits some. The sample includes under 35,000 clones, roughly 89% of them seen just once. The antigens these receptors bind are not known. The sample in question was PBMCs, obtained from a glioma patient whose treatment included an IDH1 peptide vaccine. Every receptor here comes from a man aged 18 to 29 with glioma.

The count of this clone is one. The V and J genes are TRBV7-6 and TRBJ2-5; D unclear. Trimming stripped 1 base from V and 2 bases from J, with 17 bases between. The CDR3 is made up of 17 amino acids. Per the germline V gene, CDR1 is SGHVS and CDR2 is FNYEAQ. The CDR3 region is CASSLGFRTKIQETQYF. CDR3 nucleotide sequence: TGTGCCAGCAGCTTAGGGTTCCGGACCAAGATTCAAGAGACCCAGTACTTC.

CDR3 sequence: CASSLERLFYGYTF. DNA of the CDR3: TGTGCCAGCAGCTTGGAGCGACTCTTCTATGGCTACACCTTC. The chain has TRBV5-5 and TRBJ1-2, with D unclear. Germline CDR1 reads SGHKS; CDR2 reads YYEKEE (reference sequence). V was shortened by 0 bases and J by 4 bases, with 10 bases between the two germline ends. There are 14 residues in the CDR3.

The chain recombines TRBV30 with TRBJ2-1; 7 bases align to TRBD2. This CDR3 has 12 residues. Germline CDR1 GTSNPN, CDR2 SVGIG (reference sequence). V trimming: 7 bases; J trimming: 6 bases; junction bases outside the gene matches: 6. The CDR3 nucleotides read TGTGCCTCGTATAGCGGGTTCAATGAGCAGTTCTTC. It translates to CASYSGFNEQFF.

The rearrangement uses TRBV5-6 and TRBJ1-4, with 8 bases lining up with TRBD1. The CDR3 sequence is 14 residues long. In germline, CDR1 is SGHDT, CDR2 YYEEEE. V trimming: 4 bases; J trimming: 10 bases; junction bases outside the gene matches: 9. CDR3 amino acids: CASSRTGRGGKLFF. DNA for the CDR3: TGTGCCAGCAGCCGGACAGGGAGAGGGGGAAAACTGTTTTTT.

V and J are TRBV5-1 and TRBJ2-1, with a tentative D call TRBD1 (5 bases). V lost 5 bases and J 2 bases, leaving 14 bases between the germline ends. Germline CDR1 reads SGHRS; CDR2 reads YFSETQ. This CDR3 is 15 amino acids long. DNA of the CDR3: TGCGCCAGCAGTTCGGACGGACATCCCTACAATGAGCAGTTCTTC. Translating gives CASSSDGHPYNEQFF.

The chain carries TRBV7-6 and TRBJ1-1, with TRBD1 matching over 11 bases. The CDR3 is made up of 16 amino acids. The germline gives CDR1 SGHVS, CDR2 FNYEAQ. The trim removed 1 base at V and 7 bases at J, leaving 8 bases unmatched. The CDR3 is CASSLGTGGHMGEAFF. DNA for the CDR3: TGTGCCAGCAGCTTAGGGACAGGGGGCCATATGGGTGAAGCTTTCTTT.

This chain uses TRBV5-1 with TRBJ2-5; D gene unclear. This CDR3 spans 13 amino acids. Germline CDR1 is SGHRS and CDR2 is YFSETQ. The V gene lost 6 bases and the J gene lost 5 bases, with 14 bases spanning the gap. The CDR3 reads CASTENSRETQYF. Written as DNA, the CDR3 is TGCGCCAGCACGGAGAACAGTAGGGAGACCCAGTACTTC.

The chain links TRBV19 to TRBJ2-5; TRBD2 matches 8 bases. The CDR3 totals 13 residues. Germline CDR1 is LNHDA and CDR2 is SQIVND (reference sequence). V gave up 5 bases and J gave up 4 bases; unmatched junction bases: 3. The CDR3 DNA follows: TGTGCCAGTAGTTTTCTAGCGGGAGAGACCCAGTACTTC. Amino acids: CASSFLAGETQYF.

The genes are TRBV6-1 and TRBJ2-7; no firm D call. CDR1 MNHNS and CDR2 SASEGT come from the germline V gene. V gave up 1 base and J gave up 6 bases, with 22 bases separating them. This CDR3 spans 17 amino acids. The CDR3 bases are TGTGCCAGCAGTGAAGGGGCAGTTCAGGTGTTAAAGGGCGAGCAGTACTTC. This gives the protein CASSEGAVQVLKGEQYF.

This clone was observed a single time. The chain links TRBV19 to TRBJ2-3, with TRBD2 identical over 7 bases. CDR3 length equals 15 residues. J gave up 4 bases and V 6 bases, and 10 bases lay outside the gene matches. Germline V gives CDR1 LNHDA, CDR2 SQIVND (reference sequence). The CDR3 coding sequence is TGTGCCAGTAGGGTCACGGCGGGAGCCCCAGATACGCAGTATTTT. It codes for CASRVTAGAPDTQYF.

The gene calls are TRBV5-6 and TRBJ2-4, with TRBD2 matching over 10 bases. V was clipped by 0 bases and J by 6 bases; unmatched bases: 9. Germline V gene data show CDR1 as SGHDT and CDR2 as YYEEEE. The CDR3 is 17 residues long. CDR3 DNA sequence: TGTGCCAGCAGCTTGGGTCCGCTAGCGGGAGTGGGAAACATTCAGTACTTC. Its translation: CASSLGPLAGVGNIQYF.

V usage is TRBV11-3 and J usage is TRBJ2-1; D possibly corresponds to TRBD2 (6 bases). V lost 3 bases, J lost 0 bases, and 9 bases lay in between. The CDR3 sequence is 15 residues long. In germline, CDR1 is SGHNT, CDR2 YENEEA. In DNA form, the CDR3 reads TGTGCCAGCAGCTTTGTAGCGGCCTCCTACAATGAGCAGTTCTTC. Translated: CASSFVAASYNEQFF.

V and J are TRBV6-1 and TRBJ2-3; TRBD2 agrees at 12 bases. Germline V gene sequence: CDR1 MNHNS, CDR2 SASEGT. CDR3 length: 19 amino acids. The junction had 12 bases not matched to a gene; V was cut back by 4 bases and J by 1 base. The CDR3 DNA reads as TGTGCCAGCAGTGGCCCGATAAGGCGGACTAGCGGGGGCACAGATACGCAGTATTTT. Translation gives CASSGPIRRTSGGTDTQYF.

This clone was observed a few times. The CDR3 region is CASSPLLGHRLGYTF. The CDR3 DNA reads as TGTGCCAGTAGTCCACTTCTCGGACACCGGCTGGGCTACACCTTC. This rearrangement joins TRBV19 to TRBJ1-2; a weak D match, TRBD1 (5 bases). The CDR3 runs to 15 residues. The germline CDR1 and CDR2 sequences are LNHDA and SQIVND (reference sequence). V lost 5 bases to trimming and J lost 8 bases, with 21 bases between them.

The chain recombines TRBV4-2 with TRBJ2-2; no reliable D call. Trimming removed 1 base at V and 4 bases at J, with 4 bases between. This CDR3 spans 13 amino acids. CDR1 LGHNA and CDR2 YNFKEQ come from the germline V gene. For the CDR3, the DNA is TGTGCCAGCAGCCAAGGGGGCACCGGGGAGCTGTTTTTT. Its translation: CASSQGGTGELFF.